The 18 T cell receptor beta chains below all came from one sample that was sequenced in a study of cytomegalovirus exposure and HLA in healthy donors. Vbeta (60) and Jbeta (13) primers were used in the PCR. TCRdb keeps only in-frame clones here, not all; method: immunoSEQ multiplex PCR. The table has about 120,000 clones, less than 10% seen once. Sequencing input: PBMCs. These TCRs come from a woman aged 40 to 49 in good health and CMV-seropositive.

The chain links TRBV7-9 to TRBJ1-1; TRBD1 aligns across 7 bases. The germline gives CDR1 SEHNR, CDR2 FQNEAQ (reference sequence). This CDR3 is 16 amino acids long. After removal of 1 base from V and 1 base from J, the junction contained 6 bases not matched to a gene. The CDR3 here is CASSLGFAGGNTEAFF. The CDR3 coding sequence is TGTGCCAGCAGCTTAGGTTTCGCAGGGGGGAACACTGAAGCTTTCTTT.

This clone was seen only a few times. The V gene is TRBV5-1, the J gene TRBJ2-7; 10 bases are shared with TRBD1. Germline CDR1 is SGHRS and CDR2 is YFSETQ. This CDR3 is built from 14 residues. V lost 4 bases and J lost 2; bases outside the gene matches: 3. The CDR3, as DNA: TGCGCCAGCAGCCGGACAGGGGGTACCTACGAGCAGTACTTC. Amino acids: CASSRTGGTYEQYF.

This chain connects TRBV28 to TRBJ2-7; 9 bases map to TRBD1. There are 14 residues in the CDR3. The germline gives CDR1 MDHEN, CDR2 SYDVKM. After removal of 4 bases from V and 4 bases from J, the junction contained 5 bases not matched to a gene. The CDR3 sequence is CASSYRGQGYEQYF. The CDR3 nucleotides are TGTGCCAGCAGTTACAGGGGGCAGGGTTACGAGCAGTACTTC.

This chain connects TRBV10-1 to TRBJ1-1; D remains unclear. This CDR3 spans 13 amino acids. V was trimmed by 5 bases and J by 1 base, leaving 8 bases between them. Germline-derived CDR1 and CDR2 are WNHNN and SYGVQD (reference sequence). CDR3 nucleotide sequence: TGCGCCAGCAGTTTAGCAGAGAACACTGAAGCTTTCTTT. Residues: CASSLAENTEAFF.

This clone was observed a few times. The J gene is TRBJ1-5, the V gene TRBV29-1; 9 nucleotides align to TRBD1. This CDR3 has 17 amino acids. V shed 8 bases, J shed 2 bases, and the junction held 16 bases outside the gene matches. Germline V CDR1 and CDR2: SQVTM, ANQGSEA. As DNA, the CDR3 is TGCAGCCCTAGGGGACAGGGTAAGGCGTGGGGCAATCAGCCCCAGCATTTT. This sequence encodes CSPRGQGKAWGNQPQHF.

There are a few counts of this clone. The chain couples TRBV25-1 to TRBJ2-5; 12 bases align to TRBD2. The germline V gene has CDR1 MGHDK and CDR2 SYGVNS. The CDR3 runs to 18 residues. With V trimmed by 1 base and J by 6 bases, 12 bases remained unmatched. The CDR3 coding sequence is TGTGCCAGCAGTGAATCCCTGACTAGCGGGGGCCGGGGGAAGACCCAGTACTTC. This sequence encodes CASSESLTSGGRGKTQYF.

The rearrangement joins TRBV19 to TRBJ1-1, with D possibly being TRBD1 (6 bases). The V end was cut by 3 bases, the J end by 8 bases, with 16 bases between. This CDR3 is built from 14 residues. Germline CDR1 and CDR2: LNHDA and SQIVND (reference sequence). CDR3 residues: CASSMGGGGGEAFF. CDR3 bases: TGTGCCAGTAGTATGGGGGGCGGGGGCGGCGAAGCTTTCTTT.

This clone was picked up a small number of times. The CDR3 DNA follows: TGTGCCTGGAGTGTACATAACACCGGGGAGCTGTTTTTT. This codes for CAWSVHNTGELFF. This rearrangement joins TRBV30 to TRBJ2-2; D call uncertain. From germline, CDR1 is GTSNPN and CDR2 SVGIG (reference sequence). The germline V and J ends were trimmed by 0 bases and 2 bases, with 4 bases remaining between them. The CDR3 extends over 13 amino acids.

The chain uses TRBV28 and TRBJ1-1; D unresolved. Trimming stripped 1 base from V and 4 bases from J, with 7 bases between. CDR1 is MDHEN, CDR2 SYDVKM, per germline. The CDR3 has 13 residues. Here the CDR3 DNA reads TGTGCCAGCAGTTTATTGGCGGGCACTGAAGCTTTCTTT. This codes for CASSLLAGTEAFF.

The rearrangement uses TRBV19 and TRBJ2-1, with 8 bases identical to TRBD1. In germline, CDR1 is LNHDA, CDR2 SQIVND (reference sequence). The CDR3 covers 15 residues. Losses at the gene ends were 7 bases for V and 2 bases for J; bases not matched to a gene: 7. In DNA form, the CDR3 reads TGTGCCAGTAATCTTCAGGGGGCCGCCTACAATGAGCAGTTCTTC. Amino acid sequence: CASNLQGAAYNEQFF.

V is TRBV11-2 and J is TRBJ2-5; D may be TRBD2 (7 bases). From germline, CDR1 is SGHAT and CDR2 FQNNGV. The CDR3 extends over 16 amino acids. Trimming took 4 bases from V and 2 from J, leaving 17 bases between them. The CDR3 region is CASSSHWGGGQETQYF. Here the CDR3 DNA reads TGTGCCAGCAGCTCCCATTGGGGGGGCGGGCAAGAGACCCAGTACTTC. The variable domain in full, with the rest retrieved from reference TRBV11-2 and TRBJ2-5, is EAGVAQSPRYKIIEKRQSVAFWCNPISGHATLYWYQQILGQGPKLLIQFQNNGVVDDSQLPKDRFSAERLKGVDSTLKIQPAKLEDSAVYLCASSSHWGGGQETQYFGPGTRLLVL.

This clone turned up a few times. The J gene is TRBJ1-2, the V gene TRBV19, with TRBD1 matching over 10 bases. The CDR3 length is 17 residues. Germline CDR1 LNHDA, CDR2 SQIVND (reference sequence). V lost 5 bases, J lost 8 bases, and 17 bases stayed unmatched. Here the CDR3 reads CASSPEPGQGPAKGYTF. Written as DNA, the CDR3 is TGTGCCAGTAGTCCGGAACCGGGACAGGGGCCTGCTAAGGGCTACACCTTC.

This clone was seen more than once but under ten times. In the same sample, other DNA sequences code for this CDR3. For the CDR3, the DNA is TGCGCCAGCAGCTTGGGCCGGGGTGGCTACACCTTC. Translating gives CASSLGRGGYTF. The genes are TRBV5-1 and TRBJ1-2, with D hard to call. This CDR3 is built from 12 residues. Per the germline V gene, CDR1 is SGHRS and CDR2 is YFSETQ. V was clipped by 0 bases and J by 7 bases, with 7 bases between them. Looking up the rest from reference TRBV5-1 and TRBJ1-2 gives the full variable domain: KAGVTQTPRYLIKTRGQQVTLSCSPISGHRSVSWYQQTPGQGLQFLFEYFSETQRNKGNFPGRFSGRQFSNSRSEMNVSTLELGDSALYLCASSLGRGGYTFGSGTRLTVV.

The V and J genes are TRBV18 and TRBJ2-6; 9 positions agree with TRBD2. The CDR3 covers 16 residues. Losses at the gene ends were 2 bases for V and 4 bases for J; bases not matched to a gene: 3. Germline CDR1 KGHSH, CDR2 LQKENI. The CDR3 nucleotides read TGTGCCAGCTCACCAAGCGGGGGGCCCGGGGCCAACGTCCTGACTTTC. Amino acids: CASSPSGGPGANVLTF.

This clone turned up a few times. Other DNA sequences of this sample code for an identical CDR3. V gene TRBV7-6 combines with J gene TRBJ2-3, with D perhaps matching TRBD2 (7 bases). With 2 bases removed from V and 5 bases from J, the gap between germline ends came to 14 bases. Germline V lookup: CDR1 SGHVS, CDR2 FNYEAQ. The CDR3 is 15 amino acids. The CDR3 loop is CASSLPRGGGDTQYF. The CDR3 DNA sequence: TGTGCCAGCAGCTTACCGAGGGGAGGGGGAGATACGCAGTATTTT.

The V call is TRBV4-1, the J call TRBJ2-1; the D gene is possibly TRBD1 (6 bases). V was clipped by 3 bases and J by 8 bases, with 23 bases between them. CDR1 is MGHRA, CDR2 YSYEKL, per germline. The CDR3 length is 17 residues. The CDR3, as DNA: TGCGCCAGCAGCCATTACTCCAGGGGACCCCAACAGGATGAGCAGTTCTTC. Its translation is CASSHYSRGPQQDEQFF.

This clone was observed a handful of times. The rearrangement uses TRBV28 and TRBJ1-3; weak D call: TRBD1 (5 bases). The ends were cut back, 5 bases at V and 4 bases at J, with 15 bases in the middle. In germline, CDR1 is MDHEN, CDR2 SYDVKM. This CDR3 region has 15 residues. The CDR3 DNA is TGTGCCAGCAGTACCCCGACAGTACTAGGAAACACCATATATTTT. Translated, it gives CASSTPTVLGNTIYF.

The chain carries TRBV12-5 and TRBJ1-1; D possibly corresponds to TRBD1 (6 bases). In germline, CDR1 is LGHNT, CDR2 FRNRAP. The CDR3 sequence is 16 residues long. V was cut by 5 bases and J by 0 bases, with 16 bases left in between. The CDR3 DNA reads as TGTGCTAGTGGTCCGCCGGGGGGCATGATGAACACTGAAGCTTTCTTT. It specifies CASGPPGGMMNTEAFF. The full variable domain, with the rest looked up from reference TRBV12-5 and TRBJ1-1, is DARVTQTPRHKVTEMGQEVTMRCQPILGHNTVFWYRQTMMQGLELLAYFRNRAPLDDSGMPKDRFSAEMPDATLATLKIQPSEPRDSAVYFCASGPPGGMMNTEAFFGQGTRLTVV.